A single sample gave rise to the 7 T cell receptor beta chains below, sequenced in a study of blood T cell repertoires in COVID-19. Profiling relied on immunoSEQ multiplex PCR, and the TCRdb table lists in-frame clones only, not all of them. The sample lists around 42,000 clones; approximately 84% were seen once. Sample: peripheral blood. The receptors derive from a woman between 65 and 79 years old in a cohort sampled during active COVID-19.

The V and J genes are TRBV19 and TRBJ1-6, with D unclear. Deletions cut 8 bases from V and 10 bases from J, with 15 bases between. CDR1 LNHDA and CDR2 SQIVND come from the germline V gene (reference sequence). The CDR3 contains 13 residues. The CDR3 DNA is TGTGCCAGTGGTGAGGCCGGGGAGTCACCCCTCCACTTT. It yields the protein CASGEAGESPLHF. Using reference TRBV19 and TRBJ1-6 for the parts outside the CDR3, the full variable domain is DGGITQSPKYLFRKEGQNVTLSCEQNLNHDAMYWYRQDPGQGLRLIYYSQIVNDFQKGDIAEGYSVSREKKESFPLTVTSAQKNPTAFYLCASGEAGESPLHFGNGTRLTVT.

The chain couples TRBV5-1 to TRBJ2-1; D ambiguous. CDR1 and CDR2 (germline): SGHRS, YFSETQ. There are 14 residues in the CDR3. Trimming took off 3 bases at V and 14 bases at J, with 21 bases between the two ends. For the CDR3, the DNA is TGCGCCAGCAGCTCGGGTCAAGTGGAAGGCGGCGAGTTCTTC. As protein: CASSSGQVEGGEFF.

This clone was counted only a few times. V gene TRBV5-4 combines with J gene TRBJ2-2, with D perhaps TRBD2 (6 bases). The V gene lost 4 bases and the J gene lost 6 bases, with 16 bases spanning the gap. Germline V lookup: CDR1 SGHNT, CDR2 YYREEE (reference sequence). There are 15 residues in the CDR3. The CDR3 DNA reads TGTGCCAGCAGCAGGGGCGGGATGGGGCCCGGGGAGCTGTTTTTT. Amino acid sequence: CASSRGGMGPGELFF.

This clone has just one count. The chain combines TRBV19 with TRBJ1-2; 7 nucleotides line up with TRBD1. With 1 base clipped from V and 3 bases from J, the junction kept 5 bases outside the gene matches. Per germline, CDR1 LNHDA and CDR2 SQIVND (reference sequence). The CDR3 spans 15 residues. The CDR3 bases are TGTGCCAGTAGTATAGGCCGGGACAGATACTATGGCTACACCTTC. It codes for CASSIGRDRYYGYTF.

CDR3 coding DNA: TGCGCCAGCAGCCCGACGACAGGGCCCAATCAGCCCCAGCATTTT. This sequence encodes CASSPTTGPNQPQHF. This chain connects TRBV5-1 to TRBJ1-5; 7 nucleotides align to TRBD1. J was trimmed by 3 bases and V by 4 bases; bases with no gene match: 7. There are 15 residues in the CDR3. The germline gives CDR1 SGHRS, CDR2 YFSETQ.

The gene calls are TRBV4-2 and TRBJ2-2; D is possibly TRBD2 (6 bases). This CDR3 has 16 residues. With 4 bases removed from V and 3 bases from J, the gap between germline ends came to 15 bases. Germline values: CDR1 LGHNA, CDR2 YNFKEQ. CDR3 sequence reads: CASSRSPERDTGELFF. The CDR3 coding sequence is TGTGCCAGCAGCCGTAGCCCGGAGCGGGACACCGGGGAGCTGTTTTTT.

In its sample, this clone was seen a few times. The chain recombines TRBV27 with TRBJ1-2, with 12 bases lining up with TRBD1. Germline trimming cut 1 base from V and 6 bases from J; bases unmatched to any gene: 6. The CDR3 totals 16 residues. Germline V lookup: CDR1 MNHEY, CDR2 SMNVEV (reference sequence). The CDR3 reads CASSLYGTGGADGYTF. For the CDR3, the DNA is TGTGCCAGCAGTTTATATGGGACAGGGGGCGCAGATGGCTACACCTTC.